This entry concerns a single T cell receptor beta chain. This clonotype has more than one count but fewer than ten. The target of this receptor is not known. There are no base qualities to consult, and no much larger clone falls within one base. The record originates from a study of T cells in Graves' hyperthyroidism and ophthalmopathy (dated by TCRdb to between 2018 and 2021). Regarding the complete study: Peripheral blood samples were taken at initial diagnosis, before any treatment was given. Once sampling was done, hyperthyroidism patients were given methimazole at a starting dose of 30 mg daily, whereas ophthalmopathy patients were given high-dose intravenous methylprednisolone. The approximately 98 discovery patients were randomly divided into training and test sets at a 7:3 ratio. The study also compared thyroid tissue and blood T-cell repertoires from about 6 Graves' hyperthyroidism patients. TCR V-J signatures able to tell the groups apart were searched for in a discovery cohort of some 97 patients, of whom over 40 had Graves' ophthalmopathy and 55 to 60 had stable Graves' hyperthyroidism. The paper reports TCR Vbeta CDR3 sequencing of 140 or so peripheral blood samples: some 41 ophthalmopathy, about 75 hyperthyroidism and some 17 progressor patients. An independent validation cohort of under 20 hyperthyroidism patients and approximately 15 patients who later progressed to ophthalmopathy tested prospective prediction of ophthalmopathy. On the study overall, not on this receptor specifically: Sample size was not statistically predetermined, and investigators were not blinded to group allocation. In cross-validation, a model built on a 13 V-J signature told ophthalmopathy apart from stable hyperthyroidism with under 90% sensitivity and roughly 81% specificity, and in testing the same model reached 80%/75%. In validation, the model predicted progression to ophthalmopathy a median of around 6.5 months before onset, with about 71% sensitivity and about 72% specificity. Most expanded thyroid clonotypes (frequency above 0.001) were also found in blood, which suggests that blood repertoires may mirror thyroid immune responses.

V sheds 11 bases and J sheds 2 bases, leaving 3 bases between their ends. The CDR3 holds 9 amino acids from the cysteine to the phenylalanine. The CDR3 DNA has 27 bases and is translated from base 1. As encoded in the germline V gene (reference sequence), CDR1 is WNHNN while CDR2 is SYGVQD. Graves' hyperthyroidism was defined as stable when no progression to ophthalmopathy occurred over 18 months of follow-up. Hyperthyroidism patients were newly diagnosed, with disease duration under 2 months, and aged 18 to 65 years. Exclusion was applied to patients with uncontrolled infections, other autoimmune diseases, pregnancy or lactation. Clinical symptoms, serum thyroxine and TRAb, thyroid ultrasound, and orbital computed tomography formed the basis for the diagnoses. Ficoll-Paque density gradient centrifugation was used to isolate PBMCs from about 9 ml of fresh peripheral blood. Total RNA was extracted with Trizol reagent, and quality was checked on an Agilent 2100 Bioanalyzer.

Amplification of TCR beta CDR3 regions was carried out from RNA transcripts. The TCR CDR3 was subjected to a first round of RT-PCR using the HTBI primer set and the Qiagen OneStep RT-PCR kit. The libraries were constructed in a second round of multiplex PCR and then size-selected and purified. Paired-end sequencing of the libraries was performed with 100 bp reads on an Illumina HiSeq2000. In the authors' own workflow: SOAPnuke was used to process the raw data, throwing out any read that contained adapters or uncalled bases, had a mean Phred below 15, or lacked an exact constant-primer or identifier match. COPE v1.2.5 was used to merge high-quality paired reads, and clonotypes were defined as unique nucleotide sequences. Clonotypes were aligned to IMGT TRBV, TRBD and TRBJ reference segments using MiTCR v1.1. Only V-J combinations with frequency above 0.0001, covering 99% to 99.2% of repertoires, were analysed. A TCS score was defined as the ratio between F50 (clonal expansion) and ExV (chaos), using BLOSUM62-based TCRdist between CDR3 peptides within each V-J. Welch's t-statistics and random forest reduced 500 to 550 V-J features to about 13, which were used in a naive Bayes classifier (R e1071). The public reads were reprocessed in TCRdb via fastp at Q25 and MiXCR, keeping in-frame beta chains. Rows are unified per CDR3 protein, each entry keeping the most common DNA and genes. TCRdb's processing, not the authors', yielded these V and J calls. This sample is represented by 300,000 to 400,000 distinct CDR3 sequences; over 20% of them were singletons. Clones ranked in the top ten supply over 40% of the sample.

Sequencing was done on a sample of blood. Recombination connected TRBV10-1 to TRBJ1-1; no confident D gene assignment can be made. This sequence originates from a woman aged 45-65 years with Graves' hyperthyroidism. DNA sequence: TGCGCCCTCAACACTGAAGCTTTCTTT. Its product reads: CALNTEAFF.